A single sample is the source of the 29 T cell receptor beta chains below, sequenced in a study of Ad26.COV2.S vaccination and SARS-CoV-2 variants. Treatment: 19 received Ad26.COV2.S at low or high dose, single or two shots; 5 received placebo; per-sample allocation not given. Day 63 following the first vaccine or placebo injection was when the samples were taken. Profiled with immunoSEQ multiplex PCR; TCRdb holds only in-frame clones, not every one. The data contain about 280,000 clones, more than 75% of them singletons. The source was peripheral blood, collected in a trial of Ad26.COV2.S vaccine versus placebo. The receptors derive from a person between 18 and 59 years old who received the Ad26.COV2.S COVID-19 vaccine or a placebo.

The rearrangement uses TRBV5-1 and TRBJ2-4; D tentatively fits TRBD1 or TRBD2 (5 bases each). The germline V and J ends were trimmed by 0 bases and 0 bases, with 19 bases remaining between them. There are 19 residues in the CDR3. CDR1 and CDR2 from the germline V gene are SGHRS and YFSETQ. CDR3: CASSLAGTGTTLAKNIQYF. In nucleotides, the CDR3 is TGCGCCAGCAGCTTGGCCGGGACGGGGACCACACTAGCCAAAAACATTCAGTACTTC. Together with reference TRBV5-1 and TRBJ2-4, the CDR3 gives the full variable domain: KAGVTQTPRYLIKTRGQQVTLSCSPISGHRSVSWYQQTPGQGLQFLFEYFSETQRNKGNFPGRFSGRQFSNSRSEMNVSTLELGDSALYLCASSLAGTGTTLAKNIQYFGAGTRLSVL.

This clone was seen a handful of times. The chain links TRBV10-3 to TRBJ2-2; the D gene is possibly TRBD1 (6 bases). Deletions cut 4 bases from V and 5 bases from J, with 11 bases between. The germline V gene encodes CDR1 ENHRY and CDR2 SYGVKD. CDR3 size: 14 residues. The CDR3 here is CAISGTDATGELFF. CDR3 DNA sequence: TGTGCCATCAGTGGGACAGACGCTACCGGGGAGCTGTTTTTT.

This clone was observed a single time. This rearrangement joins TRBV6-5 to TRBJ1-3; 7 bases are a match to TRBD1. The CDR3 consists of 14 residues. CDR1 MNHEY and CDR2 SVGAGI come from the germline V gene. With V trimmed by 7 bases and J by 16 bases, 19 bases remained unmatched. CDR3 sequence reads: CASTLDRDDFPPYF. The CDR3 region has the DNA TGTGCCAGCACCTTAGACAGGGACGACTTTCCTCCGTATTTT.

CDR3 nucleotide sequence: TGTGCCAGCAGCCTGCGGGAGACCCAGTACTTC. This gives the protein CASSLRETQYF. V is TRBV5-6 and J is TRBJ2-5; D is unclear. Germline V lookup: CDR1 SGHDT, CDR2 YYEEEE. Trimming shortened V by 4 bases and J by 5 bases, and 6 bases separated the two germline ends. The CDR3 loop spans 11 amino acids.

J is TRBJ1-2 and V is TRBV5-1, with TRBD1 matching 8 bases. Germline CDR1 reads SGHRS; CDR2 reads YFSETQ. Trimming cost V 0 bases and J 3 bases; bases outside gene matches: 7. The CDR3 totals 16 residues. CDR3 loop: CASSLGQGLFDYGYTF. Written as DNA, the CDR3 is TGCGCCAGCAGCTTGGGACAGGGGCTGTTTGACTATGGCTACACCTTC.

The chain links TRBV24-1 to TRBJ1-1; the D gene is possibly TRBD1 (5 bases). The V gene lost 1 base and the J gene lost 3 bases, with 23 bases spanning the gap. Germline CDR1 reads KGHDR; CDR2 reads SFDVKD. The CDR3 is made up of 19 amino acids. This CDR3 is CATSDFTPTGAGGDTEAFF. The CDR3 coding sequence is TGTGCCACCAGTGATTTTACGCCGACCGGGGCTGGTGGGGACACTGAAGCTTTCTTT.

The chain combines TRBV19 with TRBJ1-2; the D gene is possibly TRBD1 (6 bases). Germline-derived CDR1 and CDR2 are LNHDA and SQIVND (reference sequence). V lost 2 bases, J lost 7 bases, and 14 bases lay in between. There are 14 residues in the CDR3. The CDR3 is CASSILRGQGGYTF. Written as DNA, the CDR3 is TGTGCCAGTAGTATACTTCGGGGGCAAGGTGGCTACACCTTC.

The rearrangement joins TRBV6-5 to TRBJ1-6; D is ambiguous. CDR1 MNHEY and CDR2 SVGAGI come from the germline V gene. Trimming shortened V by 6 bases and J by 5 bases, and 14 bases separated the two germline ends. The CDR3 spans 15 residues. For the CDR3, the DNA is TGTGCCAGCAGGGTTACGACAACTAATAATTCACCCCTCCACTTT. Translated: CASRVTTTNNSPLHF.

The V call is TRBV28, the J call TRBJ1-2; no reliable D call. The CDR3 runs to 13 residues. V lost 11 bases and J lost 2, with 15 bases in between. Looked up from germline, CDR1 is MDHEN and CDR2 is SYDVKM. The DNA of the CDR3 is TGTGCCGCAAGACCTGCCGTCAACTATGGCTACACCTTC. Translation: CAARPAVNYGYTF.

V usage is TRBV27 and J usage is TRBJ2-4; 11 nucleotides agree with TRBD2. The germline gives CDR1 MNHEY, CDR2 SMNVEV (reference sequence). The CDR3 runs to 16 residues. The CDR3 is CACGLAGGGAKNIQYF. As DNA, the CDR3 is TGTGCATGCGGGCTAGCGGGAGGAGGGGCCAAAAACATTCAGTACTTC.

This chain joins TRBV6-5 and TRBJ2-2, with 8 nucleotides matching TRBD2. The length of the CDR3 is 13 residues. J was trimmed by 3 bases and V by 11 bases; bases with no gene match: 5. CDR1 MNHEY and CDR2 SVGAGI come from the germline V gene. CDR3 sequence: CAGARGDTGELFF. In nucleotides, the CDR3 is TGTGCCGGCGCGCGGGGGGACACCGGGGAGCTGTTTTTT.

This chain links TRBV7-9 with TRBJ2-7; TRBD1 aligns across 9 bases. The CDR3 covers 15 residues. Germline V gene data show CDR1 as SEHNR and CDR2 as FQNEAQ (reference sequence). Trimming took 2 bases from V and 7 from J; bases not matched to a gene: 9. DNA for the CDR3: TGTGCCAGCAGCTTAAACAGGGGGCTCTCGGAAGAGCAGTACTTC. It codes for CASSLNRGLSEEQYF. Filled out from reference TRBV7-9 and TRBJ2-7, the complete variable domain reads DTGVSQNPRHKITKRGQNVTFRCDPISEHNRLYWYRQTLGQGPEFLTYFQNEAQLEKSRLLSDRFSAERPKGSFSTLEIQRTEQGDSAMYLCASSLNRGLSEEQYFGPGTRLTVT.

This chain links TRBV3-1 (or the pseudogene TRBV3-2) with TRBJ2-2; D possibly corresponds to TRBD1 (6 bases). Germline V gene data show CDR1 as LGHDT and CDR2 as YNNKEL (reference sequence). The CDR3 extends over 17 amino acids. V lost 4 bases to trimming and J lost 5 bases, with 20 bases between them. The CDR3 reads CASSLKNIDRRTGELFF. In DNA, the CDR3 is TGTGCCAGCAGCCTCAAGAACATTGACAGGAGAACCGGGGAGCTGTTTTTT.

The chain couples TRBV3-1 (or the pseudogene TRBV3-2) to TRBJ2-1; 7 bases line up with TRBD2. V trimming: 1 base; J trimming: 4 bases; junction bases outside the gene matches: 4. CDR1 is LGHDT and CDR2 is YNNKEL in the germline V gene (reference sequence). CDR3 length equals 15 residues. CDR3 in DNA: TGTGCCAGCAGCCAAGGCGGGAGCCCTTACAATGAGCAGTTCTTC. Its translation: CASSQGGSPYNEQFF.

The V and J genes are TRBV5-6 and TRBJ1-1, with D possibly TRBD1 on 5 matching bases. The V gene's germline CDR1 is SGHDT and CDR2 YYEEEE. The CDR3 spans 14 residues. Between the trimmed V and J ends, which lost 6 bases and 0 bases, there was a span of 12 bases. CDR3 sequence: CASKNQGLNTEAFF. The DNA for the CDR3 is TGTGCCAGCAAAAACCAGGGACTGAACACTGAAGCTTTCTTT.

The CDR3 spells CASSLESFRQETQYF. CDR3 coding DNA: TGTGCCAGCAGCTTGGAGAGCTTCAGACAAGAGACCCAGTACTTC. This sequence joins TRBV5-4 and TRBJ2-5; no clear D gene. CDR1 and CDR2 (germline): SGHNT, YYREEE (reference sequence). Trimming removed 0 bases at V and 2 bases at J, with 11 bases between. The CDR3 loop spans 15 amino acids. The full variable domain, in which reference TRBV5-4 and TRBJ2-5 provide the parts outside the CDR3, is ETGVTQSPTHLIKTRGQQVTLRCSSQSGHNTVSWYQQALGQGPQFIFQYYREEENGRGNFPPRFSGLQFPNYSSELNVNALELDDSALYLCASSLESFRQETQYFGPGTRLLVL.

The chain's CDR3 is CASSLAGVPDTQYF. CDR3 coding DNA: TGTGCCAGCAGTCTAGCGGGGGTCCCAGATACGCAGTATTTT. This sequence joins TRBV2 and TRBJ2-3, with 10 bases aligning to TRBD2. J was trimmed by 4 bases and V by 5 bases; bases with no gene match: 3. Germline CDR1 reads SNHLY; CDR2 reads FYNNEI. The CDR3 spans 14 residues.

This clone was detected once. This rearrangement joins TRBV7-9 to TRBJ2-1; D uncertain. The germline gives CDR1 SEHNR, CDR2 FQNEAQ (reference sequence). This CDR3 has 15 residues. V gave up 1 base and J gave up 7 bases, with 14 bases separating them. The CDR3 reads CASSLGGSRRNEQFF. Here the CDR3 DNA reads TGTGCCAGCAGCTTAGGGGGATCCCGTAGGAATGAGCAGTTCTTC.

The rearrangement joins TRBV7-2 to TRBJ1-5, with 7 bases fitting TRBD1. Per germline, CDR1 SGHTA and CDR2 FQGNSA. The CDR3 is 16 residues long. Trimming at V came to 5 bases and at J to 0 bases, leaving 7 bases not matched to a gene. The CDR3 reads CASSQGQPYSNQPQHF. DNA for the CDR3: TGTGCCAGCAGCCAGGGACAGCCATATAGCAATCAGCCCCAGCATTTT.

The chain links TRBV7-9 to TRBJ1-6, with TRBD1 identical over 9 bases. V gave up 4 bases and J gave up 4 bases; unmatched junction bases: 2. The CDR3 sequence is 15 residues long. The germline gives CDR1 SEHNR, CDR2 FQNEAQ (reference sequence). The CDR3 nucleotides are TGTGCCAGCAGCTCAGACAGGGGGTATAATTCACCCCTCCACTTT. Translated, it gives CASSSDRGYNSPLHF. The variable domain in full, with the rest retrieved from reference TRBV7-9 and TRBJ1-6, is DTGVSQNPRHKITKRGQNVTFRCDPISEHNRLYWYRQTLGQGPEFLTYFQNEAQLEKSRLLSDRFSAERPKGSFSTLEIQRTEQGDSAMYLCASSSDRGYNSPLHFGNGTRLTVT.

The V and J genes are TRBV5-4 and TRBJ1-2, with a possible D match to TRBD1 (5 bases). V was cut by 4 bases and J by 2 bases, with 15 bases left in between. From germline, CDR1 is SGHNT and CDR2 YYREEE (reference sequence). CDR3 length: 15 amino acids. The CDR3 DNA sequence: TGTGCCAGCAGCCCGGGGGGGGTCTTGAACTATGGCTACACCTTC. This encodes CASSPGGVLNYGYTF.

This clone was detected a few times. This chain uses TRBV19 with TRBJ2-6; D gene ambiguous. Germline V CDR1 and CDR2: LNHDA, SQIVND (reference sequence). The V gene lost 3 bases and the J gene lost 2 bases, with 8 bases spanning the gap. The CDR3 covers 15 residues. The CDR3 is CASSIRRAGANVLTF. CDR3 bases: TGTGCCAGTAGTATTAGGCGAGCTGGGGCCAACGTCCTGACTTTC.

The CDR3 reads CASSEKRATNEKLFF. DNA for the CDR3: TGTGCCAGCAGTGAAAAGCGGGCAACTAATGAAAAACTGTTTTTT. The chain combines TRBV25-1 with TRBJ1-4; no clear D gene. CDR1 is MGHDK, CDR2 SYGVNS, per germline. This CDR3 is built from 15 residues. Trimming took 2 bases from V and 0 from J, leaving 7 bases between them.

The chain uses TRBV5-6 and TRBJ1-2; no firm D call. The CDR3 covers 14 residues. Looked up from germline, CDR1 is SGHDT and CDR2 is YYEEEE. V shed 2 bases and J shed 4 bases, with 12 bases lying between them. The CDR3 bases are TGTGCCAGCAGCTTCACTACTGTTATCTATGGCTACACCTTC. Amino acid sequence: CASSFTTVIYGYTF.

The chain combines TRBV7-9 with TRBJ2-5; a possible D gene is TRBD1 (6 bases). This CDR3 has 13 residues. Trimming left V 8 bases short and J 1 base short, with 11 bases between. Germline V lookup: CDR1 SEHNR, CDR2 FQNEAQ (reference sequence). This chain's CDR3 is CASRRDTQETQYF. The CDR3 DNA follows: TGTGCCAGCCGTCGGGACACCCAAGAGACCCAGTACTTC. Filled out from reference TRBV7-9 and TRBJ2-5, the complete variable domain reads DTGVSQNPRHKITKRGQNVTFRCDPISEHNRLYWYRQTLGQGPEFLTYFQNEAQLEKSRLLSDRFSAERPKGSFSTLEIQRTEQGDSAMYLCASRRDTQETQYFGPGTRLLVL.

The V and J genes are TRBV5-4 and TRBJ1-6; 7 positions agree with TRBD1. The CDR3 is 14 residues long. The trim removed 4 bases at V and 5 bases at J, leaving 3 bases unmatched. The V gene's germline CDR1 is SGHNT and CDR2 YYREEE (reference sequence). CDR3 region: CASSPGQNNSPLHF. CDR3 coding DNA: TGTGCCAGCAGCCCGGGACAGAATAATTCACCCCTCCACTTT. Complete variable domain (other parts from reference TRBV5-4 and TRBJ1-6): ETGVTQSPTHLIKTRGQQVTLRCSSQSGHNTVSWYQQALGQGPQFIFQYYREEENGRGNFPPRFSGLQFPNYSSELNVNALELDDSALYLCASSPGQNNSPLHFGNGTRLTVT.

The chain uses TRBV6-1 and TRBJ2-1, with D hard to call. The ends were cut back, 3 bases at V and 16 bases at J, with 13 bases in the middle. The CDR3 contains 11 residues. Germline CDR1 is MNHNS and CDR2 is SASEGT. CDR3 in amino acids: CASSDPWVGFF. CDR3 sequence (DNA): TGTGCCAGCAGTGACCCCTGGGTGGGTTTCTTC.

This chain links TRBV12-3 or TRBV12-4 with TRBJ1-1; D is ambiguous. The CDR3 spans 13 residues. Trimming stripped 3 bases from V and 5 bases from J, with 10 bases between. DNA of the CDR3: TGTGCCAGCAGTTTTCGGGGTAGAACTGAAGCTTTCTTT. Translating it yields CASSFRGRTEAFF.

This chain links TRBV27 with TRBJ2-7, with TRBD1 identical over 9 bases. V shed 5 bases and J 6 bases; nucleotides not matched to a gene: 5. CDR3 length equals 13 residues. Germline CDR1 MNHEY, CDR2 SMNVEV (reference sequence). CDR3 region: CASSTTGGIEQYF. CDR3 DNA sequence: TGTGCCAGCAGTACTACAGGGGGCATCGAGCAGTACTTC.